What follows describes a single TCR beta chain. Its antigen is not identified. This sample was taken from a study of T cell responses to AZD1222 COVID-19 vaccine. General study points: Sampling that yielded the repertoires occurred only after the peak T cell response.

TCRdb's table, derived via immunoSEQ multiplex PCR, lists solely in-frame clones and lacks some. The profile shows about 59,000 clones, nearly 90% of them singletons. The TCR was taken from an adult who received the AZD1222 COVID-19 vaccine. This sample comprised peripheral blood, obtained 28 days after the second AZD1222 dose.

CDR3 sequence (DNA): TGTGCCAGCAGCGTAGGGGCTGCGGCGGGGGGGAGATCTGCAGATACGCAGTATTTT. It specifies CASSVGAAAGGRSADTQYF. The J gene is TRBJ2-3, the V gene TRBV9, with 9 bases that match TRBD2. The V and J ends lost 0 bases and 4 bases, in that order; junction bases with no gene match: 15. Germline CDR1 reads SGDLS; CDR2 reads YYNGEE. The CDR3 loop spans 19 amino acids.